These 17 T cell receptor beta chains share one sample of origin, sequenced in a study of blood T cell repertoires in COVID-19. Sequencing was performed with immunoSEQ multiplex PCR; in TCRdb, only in-frame clones are kept and a portion is missing. Seen here are 430,000 or so clones, roughly 90% observed once, and the top ten hold 1.4% to 1.5%. Material: PBMCs or T cells enriched from blood (not recorded which). These receptors all stem from a woman under 30 who had been exposed to COVID-19.

The V gene is TRBV9, the J gene TRBJ2-2; TRBD1 agrees at 8 bases. Trimming cost V 3 bases and J 4 bases; bases outside gene matches: 5. Germline CDR1 reads SGDLS; CDR2 reads YYNGEE. The CDR3 runs 15 residues. CDR3 region: CASSAGTGGTGELFF. DNA of the CDR3: TGTGCCAGCAGCGCTGGTACAGGGGGCACCGGGGAGCTGTTTTTT.

The genes are TRBV28 and TRBJ1-1; tentatively, D is TRBD1 (6 bases). CDR1 is MDHEN, CDR2 SYDVKM, per germline. V lost 5 bases, J lost 6 bases, and 13 bases lay in between. CDR3 length: 13 amino acids. The CDR3 coding sequence is TGTGCCAGCAGTCCAACAGGGAGCGCTGAAGCTTTCTTT. It yields the protein CASSPTGSAEAFF.

The V gene is TRBV7-3, the J gene TRBJ2-7; the D gene is possibly TRBD2 (6 bases). The length of the CDR3 is 15 residues. The V end lost 7 bases, the J end lost 7 bases, and 23 bases lay between the germline ends. Germline CDR1 reads SGHTA; CDR2 reads FQGTGA. The chain's CDR3 is CASNRGSGPPVEQYF. The CDR3 DNA is TGTGCCAGCAACCGGGGGAGCGGGCCACCGGTGGAGCAGTACTTC.

The rearrangement links TRBV3-1 (or the pseudogene TRBV3-2) to TRBJ2-7, with 7 nucleotides matching TRBD2. This CDR3 region has 17 residues. Germline CDR1 LGHDT, CDR2 YNNKEL (reference sequence). Unmatched junction bases numbered 13, after V lost 5 bases and J lost 0 bases. This CDR3 reads CASSERTSAGSSYEQYF. The DNA for the CDR3 is TGTGCCAGCAGCGAACGAACGTCAGCGGGGAGCTCCTACGAGCAGTACTTC.

V and J are TRBV4-3 and TRBJ2-3, with 7 nucleotides matching TRBD1. CDR1 and CDR2 (germline): LGHNA, YSLEER. This CDR3 contains 17 residues. Trimming removed 0 bases from V and 1 base from J; junction bases left unmatched: 7. The CDR3 sequence is CASSQDFGQGGTDTQYF. The DNA of the CDR3 is TGCGCCAGCAGCCAAGATTTCGGGCAGGGGGGCACAGATACGCAGTATTTT.

This clone was seen more than once but under ten times. V and J are TRBV3-1 (or the pseudogene TRBV3-2) and TRBJ2-7, with 8 nucleotides matching TRBD1. CDR3 length: 14 residues. Germline trimming cut 4 bases from V and 7 bases from J; bases unmatched to any gene: 9. Germline lookup yields CDR1 LGHDT and CDR2 YNNKEL (reference sequence). In DNA, the CDR3 is TGTGCCAGCAGCCGGGACAGGCTTTTACGGGAGCAGTACTTC. It specifies CASSRDRLLREQYF.

This clone was counted a few times. The genes are TRBV19 and TRBJ1-1; the D gene is possibly TRBD1 (6 bases). Trimming pared 4 bases from V and 2 bases from J, leaving 11 bases between. CDR1 is LNHDA, CDR2 SQIVND, per germline (reference sequence). The CDR3 sequence is 14 residues long. The CDR3 region is CASSTHRENTEAFF. DNA for the CDR3: TGTGCCAGTAGTACCCACAGGGAAAACACTGAAGCTTTCTTT.

This clone was seen only once. The rearrangement joins TRBV6-6 to TRBJ2-7, with D perhaps TRBD1 (7 bases). This CDR3 has 14 residues. Trimming stripped 7 bases from V and 4 bases from J, with 17 bases between. Germline V gene sequence: CDR1 MNHNY, CDR2 SVGAGI (reference sequence). The chain's CDR3 is CASTQGGHIYEQYF. The CDR3 nucleotides read TGTGCCAGCACCCAGGGGGGACACATTTACGAGCAGTACTTC.

The CDR3 DNA follows: TGTGCCAGCAGTCCAACGACAGGAGCCTACGAGCAGTACTTC. This translates into CASSPTTGAYEQYF. The J gene is TRBJ2-7, the V gene TRBV6-5, with a weak D call TRBD1 (6 bases). V was trimmed by 5 bases and J by 2 bases, leaving 13 bases between them. The CDR3 contains 14 residues. The germline V gene has CDR1 MNHEY and CDR2 SVGAGI.

With respect to this clone: One end of the junction is discordant with germline, which a read error may explain. The V call is TRBV6-1, the J call TRBJ2-7; D is unclear. Germline CDR1 MNHNS, CDR2 SASEGT. The CDR3 loop spans 16 amino acids. This CDR3 reads CASRDFMATISYEQYF. The CDR3, as DNA: TGTGCCAGCCGTGACTTCATGGCCACAATCTCCTACGAGCAGTACTTC.

The rearrangement joins TRBV5-4 to TRBJ2-5; 7 bases map to TRBD2. The CDR3 is 15 amino acids. The junction had 4 bases not matched to a gene; V was cut back by 2 bases and J by 0 bases. The germline V gene encodes CDR1 SGHNT and CDR2 YYREEE (reference sequence). For the CDR3, the DNA is TGTGCCAGCAGCTTCTATCGGGAGGACCAAGAGACCCAGTACTTC. Translation: CASSFYREDQETQYF.

The chain carries TRBV10-2 and TRBJ2-7; unclear D gene. In germline, CDR1 is WSHSY, CDR2 SAAADI. V lost 6 bases and J 0 bases, leaving 12 bases between the germline ends. The CDR3 is 14 residues long. In DNA, the CDR3 is TGCGCCAGCAGGGAGACCCTGAGCTCCTACGAGCAGTACTTC. Protein sequence: CASRETLSSYEQYF.

The chain links TRBV5-1 to TRBJ1-2, with 11 bases fitting TRBD1. Looked up from germline, CDR1 is SGHRS and CDR2 is YFSETQ. V trimming: 0 bases; J trimming: 8 bases; junction bases outside the gene matches: 9. This CDR3 has 16 amino acids. In nucleotides, the CDR3 is TGCGCCAGCAGCTTGGACGGACAGGGGGCGCATCGAGGCTACACCTTC. Its translation: CASSLDGQGAHRGYTF.

The V call is TRBV2, the J call TRBJ1-2; TRBD1 is a possible D gene (6 bases). V lost 5 bases and J 4 bases, leaving 14 bases between the germline ends. The CDR3 runs to 14 residues. Germline CDR1 reads SNHLY; CDR2 reads FYNNEI. The DNA for the CDR3 is TGTGCCAGCAGTTCACAGGGATACGGCTATGGCTACACCTTC. Protein sequence: CASSSQGYGYGYTF.

CDR3 in amino acids: CASSPALAIYEQYF. Here the CDR3 DNA reads TGTGCCAGCTCACCAGCACTAGCAATCTACGAGCAGTACTTC. The chain carries TRBV18 and TRBJ2-7, with TRBD2 as a possible D gene (6 bases). Germline CDR1 reads KGHSH; CDR2 reads LQKENI. The V and J ends lost 2 bases and 3 bases respectively, with 11 bases between them. There are 14 residues in the CDR3.

This rearrangement joins TRBV3-1 (or the pseudogene TRBV3-2) to TRBJ2-7, with TRBD2 matching over 7 bases. Germline CDR1 LGHDT, CDR2 YNNKEL (reference sequence). V was pared by 2 bases and J by 6 bases, with 4 bases of the junction left unmatched. This CDR3 has 13 residues. This CDR3 reads CASSQLERGEQYF. The CDR3 nucleotides are TGTGCCAGCAGCCAACTCGAGCGGGGCGAGCAGTACTTC.

This chain's CDR3 is CASSGPGTGGGQPQHF. The CDR3 coding sequence is TGTGCCAGCAGTGGTCCCGGGACAGGGGGCGGTCAGCCCCAGCATTTT. J is TRBJ1-5 and V is TRBV25-1; 12 bases are a match to TRBD1. Germline V CDR1 and CDR2: MGHDK, SYGVNS. The ends lost 4 bases at V and 6 bases at J; junction bases unmatched: 7. The CDR3 runs to 16 residues.